The clone carrying this TCR beta chain has a handful of counts. The sample is drawn from a study of T cells after yellow fever vaccination. This CDR3 region has 16 residues. Germline V CDR1 and CDR2: MGHRA, YSYEKL. V shed 0 bases and J shed 8 bases, with 14 bases lying between them. TCRdb analysed the 5' RACE reads with MiXCR anew, one entry per CDR3 protein. The sample contains 95,000 to 150,000 distinct CDR3 sequences, around 9.8% of which appear only once. Sequences were derived from CD8+ T cells sorted from PBMCs, sampled on the day of the yellow fever booster vaccination. This sequence joins TRBV4-1 and TRBJ1-6; D is perhaps TRBD1 (5 bases). This TCR was sampled from a man between 18 and 35 years old who received the YFV17D yellow fever vaccine. CDR3 sequence: CASSQERGGVDSPLHF. DNA of the CDR3: TGCGCCAGCAGCCAAGAACGTGGGGGGGTGGATTCACCCCTCCACTTT.